The 22 T cell receptor beta chains listed next were all sequenced from one sample in a study of blood T cell repertoires in COVID-19. The table came from immunoSEQ multiplex PCR; TCRdb's copy has only in-frame clones and leaves some out. The sample records 300,000 to 350,000 clones, roughly 90% being singletons. Source material: peripheral blood. The receptors here all came from a woman in her seventies with COVID-19, enrolled during active disease.

The rearrangement joins TRBV5-1 to TRBJ2-1, with 7 bases identical to TRBD1. Looked up from germline, CDR1 is SGHRS and CDR2 is YFSETQ. The length of the CDR3 is 13 residues. V dropped 2 bases and J dropped 7; count of bases not matched to a gene: 3. The CDR3 here is CASSLGTDNEQFF. The CDR3 coding sequence is TGCGCCAGCAGCTTAGGGACAGATAATGAGCAGTTCTTC.

This clone came up once. The genes are TRBV7-8 and TRBJ2-2, with 14 bases matching TRBD2. The ends lost 5 bases at V and 4 bases at J; junction bases unmatched: 9. The CDR3 runs to 18 residues. Germline CDR1 is SGHVS and CDR2 is FQNEAQ. As DNA, the CDR3 is TGTGCCAGCAGCCATAGGACTAGCGGGGGGCGGGGCACCGGGGAGCTGTTTTTT. Translation: CASSHRTSGGRGTGELFF.

This clone was detected once. The chain has TRBV19 and TRBJ2-3; 10 nucleotides match TRBD1. Losses at the gene ends were 7 bases for V and 4 bases for J; bases not matched to a gene: 11. CDR1 and CDR2 from the germline V gene are LNHDA and SQIVND (reference sequence). The CDR3 is 16 residues long. This CDR3 reads CASNDRGTGASDTQYF. The CDR3 DNA is TGTGCCAGTAATGATAGGGGGACAGGGGCCTCAGATACGCAGTATTTT.

In this sample, this clone turned up a few times. V gene TRBV19 combines with J gene TRBJ2-2; 8 bases are a match to TRBD1. CDR1 and CDR2 (germline): LNHDA, SQIVND (reference sequence). The junction had 7 bases not matched to a gene; V was cut back by 7 bases and J by 6 bases. The CDR3 spans 14 residues. The CDR3 loop is CASIQGAGAGELFF. The CDR3 DNA reads TGTGCCAGTATTCAGGGGGCTGGGGCCGGGGAGCTGTTTTTT.

This clone appeared a single time. The CDR3 protein is CASSVGTSGDDEQFF. As DNA, the CDR3 is TGTGCCAGCAGCGTAGGGACTAGCGGGGATGATGAGCAGTTCTTC. The genes are TRBV9 and TRBJ2-1, with TRBD2 matching 12 bases. Germline CDR1 SGDLS, CDR2 YYNGEE. V lost 0 bases, J lost 8 bases, and 3 bases stayed unmatched. CDR3 size: 15 residues.

About this clone itself: The sample contains more than one DNA sequence encoding this CDR3. The chain is built from TRBV20-1 and TRBJ1-4; possible D gene TRBD1, 6 bases. CDR1 and CDR2 (germline): DFQATT, SNEGSKA (reference sequence). This CDR3 is built from 11 residues. The V end was cut by 5 bases, the J end by 8 bases, with 9 bases between. CDR3 coding DNA: TGCAGTGCTCTTACAGGGGAAAAACTGTTTTTT. Translation gives CSALTGEKLFF.

This chain connects TRBV4-3 to TRBJ2-3; 13 bases line up with TRBD2. The CDR3 runs 16 residues. Trimming removed 5 bases from V and 3 bases from J; junction bases left unmatched: 5. Germline CDR1 LGHNA, CDR2 YSLEER. The CDR3 nucleotides read TGCGCCAGCAGCTCGGGACTAGCGGGGATAACAGATACGCAGTATTTT. It is translated as CASSSGLAGITDTQYF.

The chain employs TRBV18 and TRBJ1-5; no reliable D call. V lost 2 bases to trimming and J lost 4 bases, with 6 bases between them. Germline CDR1 and CDR2: KGHSH and LQKENI. The CDR3 contains 13 residues. CDR3: CASSPAENQPQHF. DNA for the CDR3: TGTGCCAGCTCACCAGCGGAAAATCAGCCCCAGCATTTT.

This sequence joins TRBV11-2 and TRBJ2-7, with D possibly TRBD1 on 6 matching bases. V lost 5 bases to trimming and J lost 0 bases, with 11 bases between them. Germline V lookup: CDR1 SGHAT, CDR2 FQNNGV. This CDR3 comprises 14 residues. The CDR3: CASSPDRISYEQYF. In DNA form, the CDR3 reads TGTGCCAGCAGCCCAGACAGGATCTCCTACGAGCAGTACTTC.

CDR3 nucleotide sequence: TGTGCCAGTACAATATTCCGCACAGATACGCAGTATTTT. Protein product: CASTIFRTDTQYF. This chain uses TRBV11-2 with TRBJ2-3, with D uncertain. Germline V gene data show CDR1 as SGHAT and CDR2 as FQNNGV. CDR3 length: 13 amino acids. V shed 9 bases and J shed 1 base, with 11 bases lying between them.

DNA of the CDR3: TGTGCCAGCAGCTTGGTAGGGCAGGGCGGTAATTCACCCCTCCACTTT. As protein: CASSLVGQGGNSPLHF. The V gene is TRBV5-6, the J gene TRBJ1-6; D is possibly TRBD1 (5 bases). Germline-derived CDR1 and CDR2 are SGHDT and YYEEEE. Trimming took 0 bases from V and 6 from J, leaving 13 bases between them. This CDR3 region has 16 residues.

The count of this clone is one. The genes are TRBV11-2 and TRBJ2-3, with TRBD1 identical over 10 bases. V lost 5 bases to trimming and J lost 4 bases; unmatched junction nucleotides: 3. This CDR3 spans 14 amino acids. Per the germline V gene, CDR1 is SGHAT and CDR2 is FQNNGV. The CDR3 DNA is TGTGCCAGCAGCCCGACAGGGGGCTCAGATACGCAGTATTTT. Translating it yields CASSPTGGSDTQYF.

The chain employs TRBV5-8 and TRBJ2-7; 10 bases are shared with TRBD1. The germline CDR1 and CDR2 sequences are SGHTS and YDEGEE. The J segment lost 5 bases and the V segment lost 3 bases, leaving 2 bases of the junction unmatched. The CDR3 extends over 13 amino acids. The CDR3 sequence is CASSWGTGDEQYF. The CDR3 DNA is TGTGCCAGCAGCTGGGGGACAGGGGACGAGCAGTACTTC. The full variable domain, with the rest looked up from reference TRBV5-8 and TRBJ2-7, is EAGVTQSPTHLIKTRGQQATLRCSPISGHTSVYWYQQALGLGLQFLLWYDEGEERNRGNFPPRFSGRQFPNYSSELNVNALELEDSALYLCASSWGTGDEQYFGPGTRLTVT.

This chain uses TRBV24-1 with TRBJ2-7, with D tentatively TRBD2 (6 bases). Per the germline V gene, CDR1 is KGHDR and CDR2 is SFDVKD. The CDR3 has 14 residues. V lost 2 bases and J 4 bases, leaving 11 bases between the germline ends. As DNA, the CDR3 is TGTGCCACCAGTGATTCTGGAGGGAATTACGAGCAGTACTTC. Translation gives CATSDSGGNYEQYF.

CDR3 coding DNA: TGTGCCAGCTCACTATCGGGACAGGGATTCTACGAGCAGTACTTC. It translates to CASSLSGQGFYEQYF. V is TRBV18 and J is TRBJ2-7, with TRBD1 matching over 9 bases. The V segment lost 4 bases and the J segment 3 bases; nucleotides outside the gene matches: 7. Germline assignment: CDR1 KGHSH and CDR2 LQKENI. The CDR3 contains 15 residues. The full variable domain, in which reference TRBV18 and TRBJ2-7 provide the parts outside the CDR3, is NAGVMQNPRHLVRRRGQEARLRCSPMKGHSHVYWYRQLPEEGLKFMVYLQKENIIDESGMPKERFSAEFPKEGPSILRIQQVVRGDSAAYFCASSLSGQGFYEQYFGPGTRLTVT.

V and J are TRBV7-9 and TRBJ2-7; 7 nucleotides align to TRBD1. In germline, CDR1 is SEHNR, CDR2 FQNEAQ (reference sequence). This CDR3 has 15 amino acids. Trimming at V came to 1 base and at J to 2 bases, leaving 5 bases not matched to a gene. The CDR3 here is CASSLGQGKAYEQYF. The DNA for the CDR3 is TGTGCCAGCAGCTTAGGACAGGGAAAGGCCTACGAGCAGTACTTC. Complete variable domain (other parts from reference TRBV7-9 and TRBJ2-7): DTGVSQNPRHKITKRGQNVTFRCDPISEHNRLYWYRQTLGQGPEFLTYFQNEAQLEKSRLLSDRFSAERPKGSFSTLEIQRTEQGDSAMYLCASSLGQGKAYEQYFGPGTRLTVT.

The V and J genes are TRBV30 and TRBJ1-2; 7 bases line up with TRBD1. The CDR3 contains 13 residues. Trimming removed 5 bases from V and 7 bases from J; junction bases left unmatched: 10. In germline, CDR1 is GTSNPN, CDR2 SVGIG (reference sequence). The CDR3 is CAWGTEKIVGYTF. DNA for the CDR3: TGTGCCTGGGGGACAGAAAAAATAGTTGGCTACACCTTC.

The CDR3 nucleotides read TGCGCCAGCAGCTTAGGGGACAGGGTACCCTACGAGCAGTACTTC. Protein: CASSLGDRVPYEQYF. The V call is TRBV5-1, the J call TRBJ2-7; TRBD1 agrees at 9 bases. Germline CDR1 is SGHRS and CDR2 is YFSETQ. V gave up 2 bases and J gave up 2 bases; unmatched junction bases: 5. This CDR3 has 15 amino acids.

The chain recombines TRBV5-1 with TRBJ1-5, with no clear D. The V gene lost 0 bases and the J gene lost 5 bases, with 6 bases spanning the gap. Germline V gene sequence: CDR1 SGHRS, CDR2 YFSETQ. The CDR3 is 13 residues long. CDR3 coding DNA: TGCGCCAGCAGCTTGGATACGGATCAGCCCCAGCATTTT. It specifies CASSLDTDQPQHF.

The chain employs TRBV28 and TRBJ1-1; a weak D match, TRBD1 (5 bases). From germline, CDR1 is MDHEN and CDR2 SYDVKM. The CDR3 extends over 13 amino acids. V lost 3 bases to trimming and J lost 4 bases, with 9 bases between them. CDR3 nucleotide sequence: TGTGCCAGCAGTTTCCCGGGGGTCACTGAAGCTTTCTTT. Its protein is CASSFPGVTEAFF.

V gene TRBV28 combines with J gene TRBJ2-7; D is possibly TRBD1 (6 bases). Deletions cut 7 bases from V and 0 bases from J, with 16 bases between. This CDR3 contains 15 residues. CDR1 is MDHEN and CDR2 is SYDVKM in the germline V gene. The CDR3 is CASNSRGTSSYEQYF. The CDR3 coding sequence is TGTGCCAGCAATTCCAGGGGTACTAGCTCCTACGAGCAGTACTTC.

V is TRBV3-1 (or the pseudogene TRBV3-2) and J is TRBJ2-7; 13 bases agree with TRBD2. V lost 2 bases, J lost 2 bases, and 9 bases stayed unmatched. The CDR3 is 18 residues long. CDR1 is LGHDT, CDR2 YNNKEL, per germline (reference sequence). CDR3 protein: CASSQKRWTSGGPYEQYF. The CDR3 DNA sequence: TGTGCCAGCAGCCAAAAACGTTGGACTAGCGGGGGACCCTACGAGCAGTACTTC.